This T cell receptor beta chain was recorded in a study of blood T cell repertoires in COVID-19 (dated by TCRdb to 2018 to 2021). Regarding the study in general: Samples covering the acute and convalescent phases of COVID-19 were provided by collaborators in the United States, Italy and Spain. Where available, HLA class I and class II types were obtained from metadata supplied by the sample provider rather than from assay-based typing. The prospective study material was composed of cDNA or gDNA derived from T cells, B-cell-depleted T cells, or PBMCs. The sample metadata nearly always contained a de-identified subject ID, COVID-19 status, age in years and sex. The repertoires were made available in a free public database intended to serve as a resource for research on the immune response to SARS-CoV-2. Samples came from the ongoing ImmuneRACE study (first 160 participants) plus 1,254 subjects from 6 global collaborators. Deeply sampled blood TCRbeta repertoires from subjects exposed to, actively infected with, or recovered from COVID-19 were included in the dataset. General study outcomes and caveats: The quantity of clinical and demographic metadata differed by source and by participant and was supplied without curation.

Enrolling through a virtual design, the prospective study's participants ranged in age from roughly 18 to 89 years and lived across some 22 United States geographic areas. In the prospective study, participants were assigned to cohorts based on the clinical history participants reported in a screening survey and a study questionnaire. Each participant in the prospective study had whole blood, serum and a nasopharyngeal or oropharyngeal swab collected by mobile phlebotomists. Prospective study participants could optionally give additional blood draws and questionnaires over a roughly 2-month period. Blood samples from the prospective study were shipped frozen or at room temperature prior to DNA extraction. On this clone itself: What this receptor recognizes is not known. No much larger clone exists at a distance of one base, and base qualities are not known.

TCRbeta CDR3 regions were amplified from genomic DNA using the immunoSEQ Assay, a bias-controlled multiplex PCR. Per the authors' processing: Within the assay, amplification of reference gene primers was used to estimate how many nucleated cells each sample contained. Sequence reads were collapsed and filtered to measure the absolute abundance of every unique TCRbeta CDR3 rearrangement. Productive Simpson clonality was computed per sample as the square root of Simpson's diversity index over productive rearrangements. TCRdb's version of the immuneACCESS table is confined to in-frame rearrangements and falls short of the full clone set. An unresolved V gene accounts for under half of the shortfall where checked; the remainder is of unknown origin. V, J and clone size were drawn from that table, and D and trimming were deduced from the DNA. The sample table contains about 250,000 clones; only one count was recorded for 65% to 90% of them. 9.1% of the sample lies in the top ten.

The CDR3 measures 12 amino acids from cysteine to phenylalanine. Here the CDR3 DNA is all that survives: 36 bases in frame from base 1. Looking up the germline V gene (reference sequence) yields CDR1 SGHNT and CDR2 YYREEE. Trimming removed 4 bases from V and 5 bases from J, leaving 10 bases between the germline ends. Specimen: PBMCs or T cells enriched from blood (not recorded which). The rearrangement combines TRBV5-4 with TRBJ2-7, with no reliable assignment of the D segment. This receptor was identified in a woman in her 50s with acute COVID-19. The CDR3 amino acid sequence is: CASSPSVDEQYF. The nucleotides read TGTGCCAGCAGCCCCTCGGTGGACGAGCAGTACTTC.